The 14 T cell receptor beta chains below come from one sample, sequenced in a study of Tregs in tolerant kidney transplant recipients. Assay: immunoSEQ multiplex PCR; the TCRdb copy retains only in-frame clones and omits some. The data show 15,000 to 20,000 clones, 61% seen once. These receptors have no identified antigens. The specimen was Tregs from blood cultured with allogeneic cells. These receptor sequences come from a human donor in good health.

Written as DNA, the CDR3 is TGCGCCAGCAGTTGGGGTTATGGAAACACCATATATTTT. Amino acid sequence: CASSWGYGNTIYF. This chain uses TRBV5-1 with TRBJ1-3; D is uncertain. Trimming pared 5 bases from V and 3 bases from J, leaving 9 bases between. Germline values: CDR1 SGHRS, CDR2 YFSETQ. The CDR3 totals 13 residues.

This clone was detected only a few times. The chain has TRBV2 and TRBJ2-2, with 9 positions matching TRBD1. CDR1 and CDR2 from the germline V gene are SNHLY and FYNNEI. V shed 5 bases and J 6 bases; nucleotides not matched to a gene: 10. The CDR3 length is 16 residues. CDR3 in amino acids: CASSLSRQGVSGELFF. The CDR3 DNA is TGTGCCAGCAGTTTGAGCCGACAGGGGGTATCCGGGGAGCTGTTTTTT.

The table lists this clone with a few counts. The chain carries TRBV4-3 and TRBJ1-2; D gene uncertain. Germline V CDR1 and CDR2: LGHNA, YSLEER. Trimming took 1 base from V and 7 from J, leaving 16 bases between them. CDR3 length equals 15 residues. CDR3 sequence (DNA): TGCGCCAGCAGCCAAGGGTTCTTCAGTAGAGCTGGCTACACCTTC. This gives the protein CASSQGFFSRAGYTF.

J is TRBJ2-1 and V is TRBV19; maybe TRBD2 (5 bases). The CDR3 extends over 15 amino acids. The ends were cut back, 6 bases at V and 8 bases at J, with 20 bases in the middle. Germline-derived CDR1 and CDR2 are LNHDA and SQIVND (reference sequence). This CDR3 is CASRRRTLGRDEQFF. Written as DNA, the CDR3 is TGTGCCAGTAGAAGGAGGACTTTGGGCCGAGATGAGCAGTTCTTC.

On this clone: The junction departs from the called germline gene at one end, perhaps through a read error. The chain links TRBV10-3 to TRBJ2-7; weak D call: TRBD1 (6 bases). This CDR3 spans 14 amino acids. Germline V gene lookup returns CDR1 ENHRY and CDR2 SYGVKD. CDR3 region: CASSPTGSSYEQYF. The CDR3 nucleotides read TGTGCCAGCAGTCCTACAGGGAGCTCCTACGAGCAGTACTTC.

The rearrangement links TRBV19 to TRBJ2-5; tentative D call: TRBD1 (5 bases). The CDR3 spans 15 residues. Germline V gene data show CDR1 as LNHDA and CDR2 as SQIVND (reference sequence). Trimming left V 6 bases short and J 5 bases short, with 19 bases between. CDR3 DNA: TGTGCCAGTAGCATCATTAAGGGGTTTGGGGAGACCCAGTACTTC. Translating gives CASSIIKGFGETQYF.

The chain recombines TRBV18 with TRBJ1-5; tentative D call: TRBD1 (5 bases). Per germline, CDR1 KGHSH and CDR2 LQKENI. The CDR3 sequence is 15 residues long. The germline V and J ends were trimmed by 3 bases and 0 bases, with 9 bases remaining between them. CDR3 in amino acids: CASSPQGNSNQPQHF. The CDR3 nucleotides read TGTGCCAGCTCACCCCAGGGTAATAGCAATCAGCCCCAGCATTTT.

This chain joins TRBV6-5 and TRBJ1-1; 7 nucleotides align to TRBD1. The CDR3 runs 14 residues. V was clipped by 6 bases and J by 1 base; unmatched bases: 5. Germline CDR1 and CDR2: MNHEY and SVGAGI. The CDR3 sequence is CASRDHRGNTEAFF. In nucleotides, the CDR3 is TGTGCCAGCAGGGACCACAGGGGGAACACTGAAGCTTTCTTT.

This sequence joins TRBV29-1 and TRBJ2-3; D is unclear. Germline V gene lookup returns CDR1 SQVTM and CDR2 ANQGSEA. The CDR3 is made up of 13 amino acids. Trimming cost V 6 bases and J 1 base, with 11 bases left between them. DNA of the CDR3: TGCAGCGTATCCGAAGGTGGCACAGATACGCAGTATTTT. This translates into CSVSEGGTDTQYF.

This chain connects TRBV7-2 to TRBJ2-3; D remains unclear. The CDR3 has 11 amino acids. Germline loops: CDR1 SGHTA, CDR2 FQGNSA. Trimming removed 2 bases from V and 6 bases from J, with 3 bases in between. The CDR3 here is CASSLLDTQYF. The CDR3 DNA follows: TGTGCCAGCAGCTTATTGGATACGCAGTATTTT. The full variable domain, its missing parts supplied by reference TRBV7-2 and TRBJ2-3, is GAGVSQSPSNKVTEKGKDVELRCDPISGHTALYWYRQSLGQGLEFLIYFQGNSAPDKSGLPSDRFSAERTGGSVSTLTIQRTQQEDSAVYLCASSLLDTQYFGPGTRLTVL.

The sample holds a few counts of this clone. This rearrangement joins TRBV5-4 to TRBJ2-7; 7 nucleotides align to TRBD1. J gave up 2 bases and V 0 bases, and 8 bases lay outside the gene matches. Germline CDR1 SGHNT, CDR2 YYREEE (reference sequence). The CDR3 covers 16 residues. The CDR3 nucleotides read TGTGCCAGCAGCTTGGGCAGAAACAGGGGCCCCTACGAGCAGTACTTC. As protein: CASSLGRNRGPYEQYF. The variable domain in full, with the rest retrieved from reference TRBV5-4 and TRBJ2-7, is ETGVTQSPTHLIKTRGQQVTLRCSSQSGHNTVSWYQQALGQGPQFIFQYYREEENGRGNFPPRFSGLQFPNYSSELNVNALELDDSALYLCASSLGRNRGPYEQYFGPGTRLTVT.

This clone qualifies as medium-sized. V and J are TRBV18 and TRBJ2-5; 9 positions agree with TRBD1. CDR3 length equals 16 residues. The germline V gene encodes CDR1 KGHSH and CDR2 LQKENI. Germline trimming cut 6 bases from V and 5 bases from J; bases unmatched to any gene: 13. This chain's CDR3 is CASSAFGTGSRETQYF. The CDR3 region has the DNA TGTGCCAGCTCGGCCTTCGGGACAGGGAGTAGGGAGACCCAGTACTTC.

This rearrangement joins TRBV7-3 to TRBJ2-1; unclear D gene. CDR1 is SGHTA and CDR2 is FQGTGA in the germline V gene. The CDR3 covers 15 residues. The V end was cut by 0 bases, the J end by 0 bases, with 6 bases between. In nucleotides, the CDR3 is TGTGCCAGCAGCTTAACTGCCAGCTCCTACAATGAGCAGTTCTTC. Protein product: CASSLTASSYNEQFF.

This chain uses TRBV2 with TRBJ2-6, with D perhaps TRBD2 (5 bases). V was shortened by 9 bases and J by 2 bases, with 14 bases between the two germline ends. Germline assignment: CDR1 SNHLY and CDR2 FYNNEI. The CDR3 totals 15 residues. For the CDR3, the DNA is TGTGCCAGTCGCCGTCCCGGGGCTGGGGCCAACGTCCTGACTTTC. Its protein is CASRRPGAGANVLTF.